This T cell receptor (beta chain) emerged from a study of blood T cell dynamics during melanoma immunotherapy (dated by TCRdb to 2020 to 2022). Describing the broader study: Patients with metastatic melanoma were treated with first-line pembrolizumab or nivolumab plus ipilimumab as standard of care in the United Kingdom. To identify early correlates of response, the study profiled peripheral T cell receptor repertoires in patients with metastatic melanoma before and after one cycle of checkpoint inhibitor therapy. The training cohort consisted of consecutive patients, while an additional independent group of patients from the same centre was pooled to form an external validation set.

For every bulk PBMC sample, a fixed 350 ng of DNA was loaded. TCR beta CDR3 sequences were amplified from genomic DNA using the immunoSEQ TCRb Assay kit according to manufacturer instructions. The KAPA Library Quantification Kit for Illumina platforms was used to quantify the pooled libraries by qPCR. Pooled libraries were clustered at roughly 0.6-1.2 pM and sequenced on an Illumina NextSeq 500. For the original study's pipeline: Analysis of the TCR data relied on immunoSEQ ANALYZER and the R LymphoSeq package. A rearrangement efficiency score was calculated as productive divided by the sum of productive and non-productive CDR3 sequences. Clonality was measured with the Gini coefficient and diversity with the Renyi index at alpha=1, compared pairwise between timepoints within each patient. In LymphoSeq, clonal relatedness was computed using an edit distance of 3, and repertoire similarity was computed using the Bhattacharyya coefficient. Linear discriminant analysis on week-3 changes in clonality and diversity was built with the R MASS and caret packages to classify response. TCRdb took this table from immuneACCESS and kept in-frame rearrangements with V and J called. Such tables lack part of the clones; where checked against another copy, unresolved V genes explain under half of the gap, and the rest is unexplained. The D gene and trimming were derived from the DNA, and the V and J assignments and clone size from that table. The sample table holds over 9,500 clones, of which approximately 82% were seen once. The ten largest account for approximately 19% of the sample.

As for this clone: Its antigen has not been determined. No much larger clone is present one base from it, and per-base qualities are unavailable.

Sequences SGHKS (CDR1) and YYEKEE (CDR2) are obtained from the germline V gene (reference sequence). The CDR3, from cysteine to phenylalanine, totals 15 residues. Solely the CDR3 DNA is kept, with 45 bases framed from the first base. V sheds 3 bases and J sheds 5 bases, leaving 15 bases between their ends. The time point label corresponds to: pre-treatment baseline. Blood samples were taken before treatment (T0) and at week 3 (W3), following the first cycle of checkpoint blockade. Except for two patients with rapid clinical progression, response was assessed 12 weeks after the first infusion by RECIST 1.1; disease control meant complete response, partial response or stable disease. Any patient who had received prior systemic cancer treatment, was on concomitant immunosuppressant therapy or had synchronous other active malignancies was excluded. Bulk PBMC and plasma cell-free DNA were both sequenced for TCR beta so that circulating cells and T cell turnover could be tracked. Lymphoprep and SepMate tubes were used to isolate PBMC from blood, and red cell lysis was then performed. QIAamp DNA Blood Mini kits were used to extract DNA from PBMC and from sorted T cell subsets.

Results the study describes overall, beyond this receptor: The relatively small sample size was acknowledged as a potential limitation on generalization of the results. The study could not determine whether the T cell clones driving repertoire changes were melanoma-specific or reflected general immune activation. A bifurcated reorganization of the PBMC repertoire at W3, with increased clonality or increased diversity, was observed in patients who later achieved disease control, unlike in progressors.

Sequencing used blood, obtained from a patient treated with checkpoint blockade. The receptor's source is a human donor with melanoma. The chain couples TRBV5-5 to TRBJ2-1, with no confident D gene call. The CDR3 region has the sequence CASSSPGGQNNEQFF. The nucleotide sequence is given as TGTGCCAGCAGCTCCCCCGGCGGTCAAAACAATGAGCAGTTCTTC. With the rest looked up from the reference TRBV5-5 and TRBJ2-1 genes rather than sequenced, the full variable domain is DAGVTQSPTHLIKTRGQQVTLRCSPISGHKSVSWYQQVLGQGPQFIFQYYEKEERGRGNFPDRFSARQFPNYSSELNVNALLLGDSALYLCASSSPGGQNNEQFFGPGTRLTVL.